These 7 T cell receptor beta chains were sequenced from one sample in a study of T cells in Graves' hyperthyroidism and ophthalmopathy. RNA transcripts provided the source from which TCR beta CDR3 regions were amplified. HTBI primers were used for first-round RT-PCR of the TCR CDR3. TCRdb used MiXCR to reprocess the multiplex PCR reads, holding one entry per CDR3 protein. This sample has around 520,000 distinct CDR3 sequences, with around a quarter found just once. Sequencing was carried out using blood. These receptors originate from a woman in her 30s with Graves' ophthalmopathy.

The CDR3 DNA follows: TGTGCCAGCAGTCGGGGGACACACTCCTACGAGCAGTACTTC. This gives the protein CASSRGTHSYEQYF. V usage is TRBV6-2 or TRBV6-3 and J usage is TRBJ2-7; TRBD1 or TRBD2 may be the D gene (6 bases each). Trimming removed 5 bases from V and 0 bases from J, with 11 bases in between. This CDR3 region has 14 residues. Germline V gene data show CDR1 as MNHEY and CDR2 as SVGEGT.

This clonotype was detected ten times or more. The chain combines TRBV29-1 with TRBJ1-1; 8 positions match TRBD1. CDR1 and CDR2 (germline): SQVTM, ANQGSEA. The CDR3 runs 13 residues. Losses at the gene ends were 7 bases for V and 3 bases for J; bases not matched to a gene: 7. CDR3 loop: CSADRGSYTEAFF. In nucleotides, the CDR3 is TGCAGCGCCGACAGGGGAAGTTACACTGAAGCTTTCTTT.

This clonotype occurred many times. The V gene is TRBV7-9, the J gene TRBJ1-1; D uncertain. Germline-derived CDR1 and CDR2 are SEHNR and FQNEAQ (reference sequence). Trimming took off 2 bases at V and 3 bases at J, with 10 bases between the two ends. This CDR3 is built from 14 residues. The CDR3 bases are TGTGCCAGCAGCTTATATTTAGTGGACACTGAAGCTTTCTTT. Translated, it gives CASSLYLVDTEAFF.

The chain employs TRBV12-3 or TRBV12-4 and TRBJ1-5, with D uncertain. The CDR3 spans 14 residues. Trimming removed 6 bases from V and 1 base from J, with 10 bases in between. The CDR3 DNA reads TGTGCCAGCAGCTCCTTTCGGAGCAATCAGCCCCAGCATTTT. As protein: CASSSFRSNQPQHF.

This clonotype was counted many times. V usage is TRBV30 and J usage is TRBJ1-1; tentative D call: TRBD1 (5 bases). The CDR3 consists of 15 residues. The germline V and J ends were trimmed by 5 bases and 0 bases, with 16 bases remaining between them. The germline CDR1 and CDR2 sequences are GTSNPN and SVGIG (reference sequence). The CDR3 sequence is CAWSSQGAMNTEAFF. The CDR3 coding sequence is TGTGCCTGGTCAAGCCAAGGGGCAATGAACACTGAAGCTTTCTTT.

This clonotype has a count of ten or more. V is TRBV7-2 and J is TRBJ1-6; D perhaps matches TRBD1 (6 bases). CDR3 length: 15 residues. Germline assignment: CDR1 SGHTA and CDR2 FQGNSA. With 5 bases removed from V and 3 bases from J, the gap between germline ends came to 11 bases. CDR3 nucleotide sequence: TGTGCCAGCAGCCCGGGACACCACTATAATTCACCCCTCCACTTT. Protein: CASSPGHHYNSPLHF.

This clonotype was observed at least ten times. The J gene is TRBJ1-1, the V gene TRBV5-1; D is unresolved. The V gene's germline CDR1 is SGHRS and CDR2 YFSETQ. The V end lost 5 bases, the J end lost 3 bases, and 5 bases lay between the germline ends. The CDR3 consists of 11 residues. The CDR3 nucleotides read TGCGCCAGCAGGGCGTACACTGAAGCTTTCTTT. This translates into CASRAYTEAFF.